This is a list of T cell receptor beta chains from one sample in a study of post-analysis software for immune sequencing data. TCRdb ran MiXCR on the PCR reads and lists one entry per CDR3 protein. The sample lists 170,000 or so distinct CDR3 sequences, about 32% seen once, with 1.5% in the top ten. Material for sequencing was blood. These receptors were taken from a girl aged 5-17 years with multiple sclerosis. The conserved cysteine and the conserved F or W are not part of the CDR3 here. Clone size is given for some rows only: seen once, a few or many times, or a class if the clone is expanded.

j_gene	abundance	v_gene	CDR3aa
TRBJ1-1	.	TRBV20-1	SVRERGGAGQAF
TRBJ2-1	.	TRBV7-6	ASSLRNEHGYEQF
TRBJ1-5	.	TRBV7-8	ASSPGTGGGDQPQH
TRBJ1-2	many	TRBV7-9	ASSLGQGYT
TRBJ1-2	few	TRBV18	ASSPGQDSGYT
TRBJ1-3	once	TRBV2	ASRTGTNSGNTIY
TRBJ2-1	many	TRBV20-1	SASLTSGNSEQF
TRBJ2-1	.	TRBV12-3/TRBV12-4	ASSLERTSGPFPSYNEQF
TRBJ1-1	few	TRBV27	ASSLTGYFDTEAF
TRBJ1-5	.	TRBV28	ASSSQGYQPQH
TRBJ2-3	many	TRBV20-1	SAPTSGSGDTQY
TRBJ1-1	few	TRBV3-1	ASSDLGHPGTEAF
TRBJ2-7	many	TRBV12-3/TRBV12-4	ASSRTGGFSYEQY
TRBJ2-1	.	TRBV30	AWNKASRDEQF
TRBJ2-3	.	TRBV5-1	ASSLAFRSADTQY
TRBJ2-1	many	TRBV7-8	ASSRTGVNNEQF
TRBJ1-1	once	TRBV28	ASSLMGGAGTEAF